Listed here is a single T cell receptor beta chain. Antigen specificity is unknown. This specimen comes from a study of shared clonotypes between healthy human individuals. Study conclusions and caveats: Richness estimates generally favored naive over memory subsets.

After removal of 0 bases from V and 1 base from J, the junction contained 2 bases not matched to a gene. Germline V gene sequence: CDR1 MNHNY, CDR2 SVGAGI (reference sequence). The CDR3 runs to 15 residues. Running of the assay took place at deep level. Genomic DNA of each subset was evenly split across several immunoSEQ plates. Profiling relied on immunoSEQ multiplex PCR, and the TCRdb table lists in-frame clones only, not all of them. Altogether about 960,000 clones are present, less than 85% being singletons, with the ten largest covering about 1.5%. Sequenced sample: memory CD4+ T cells sorted from blood. This sample's subset: CD45RA-negative fraction. The chain combines TRBV6-6 with TRBJ1-1; TRBD1 agrees at 7 bases. This receptor was identified in a man aged 18 to 35 in good health. The CDR3: CASSYSDRKNTEAFF. The CDR3 nucleotides read TGTGCCAGCAGTTACTCGGACAGGAAGAACACTGAAGCTTTCTTT.